These T cell receptor beta chains were read from a single sample in a study of PD-1 blockade in classical Hodgkin lymphoma. Measured with immunoSEQ multiplex PCR; TCRdb has only the in-frame clones, and not every one. The repertoire holds roughly 100,000 clones, with 89% as singletons. Specimen: peripheral blood mononuclear cells (PBMCs), collected before the fourth cycle of nivolumab. Receptors were obtained from a human donor with classical Hodgkin lymphoma. The CDR3 runs from the conserved cysteine through the conserved F or W. Fields, in order: D gene, V gene, J gene, clone size, CDR3 protein, CDR3 DNA. D genes are given only for firm matches. Only part of the rows carry a size: once, few, many, or a class if the clone is expanded.

D: -; V: TRBV6-1; J: TRBJ1-3; size: -; CDR3: CASSEAGPGNTIYF; DNA: TGTGCCAGCAGTGAAGCAGGCCCTGGAAACACCATATATTTT
D: TRBD1; V: TRBV15; J: TRBJ1-2; size: -; CDR3: CATSRVLPGQKKPPNYGYTF; DNA: TGTGCCACCAGCAGAGTCCTGCCGGGACAGAAAAAACCACCTAACTATGGCTACACCTTC
D: -; V: TRBV15; J: TRBJ1-1; size: -; CDR3: CATSRATVMNTEAFF; DNA: TGTGCCACCAGCAGGGCGACAGTTATGAACACTGAAGCTTTCTTT
D: -; V: TRBV6-5; J: TRBJ1-5; size: -; CDR3: CASRYDSNQPQHF; DNA: TGTGCCAGCAGGTACGACAGCAATCAGCCCCAGCATTTT
D: -; V: TRBV15; J: TRBJ1-5; size: -; CDR3: CATSREAVGSNQPQHF; DNA: TGTGCCACCAGCAGAGAAGCGGTGGGGAGCAATCAGCCCCAGCATTTT
D: -; V: TRBV18; J: TRBJ1-5; size: -; CDR3: CASSPPRTGLRDQPQHF; DNA: TGTGCCAGCTCACCACCGCGAACCGGGCTCAGGGATCAGCCCCAGCATTTT
D: -; V: TRBV25-1; J: TRBJ2-7; size: -; CDR3: CASSDTPYSSSYEQYF; DNA: TGTGCCAGCAGTGACACCCCGTATTCGAGCTCCTACGAGCAGTACTTC
D: -; V: TRBV6-5; J: TRBJ1-2; size: once; CDR3: CASSGGSGSHGYTF; DNA: TGTGCCAGCAGTGGGGGTTCGGGATCCCATGGCTACACCTTC
D: -; V: TRBV7-9; J: TRBJ1-2; size: -; CDR3: CASSDAGTRNYGYTF; DNA: TGTGCCAGCAGCGACGCCGGGACACGTAACTATGGCTACACCTTC
D: -; V: TRBV21-1; J: TRBJ1-3; size: -; CDR3: CASSKAFFYTHKTGSGNTIYF; DNA: TGTGCCAGCAGCAAAGCTTTCTTTTATACGCATAAGACAGGGTCTGGAAACACCATATATTTT
D: -; V: TRBV7-6; J: TRBJ1-4; size: -; CDR3: CASSLGPGATNEKLFF; DNA: TGTGCCAGCAGCTTAGGTCCGGGGGCGACTAATGAAAAACTGTTTTTT
D: TRBD2; V: TRBV27; J: TRBJ2-1; size: -; CDR3: CASSSFGTSGSGEQFF; DNA: TGTGCCAGCAGTTCATTCGGGACTAGCGGGAGTGGTGAGCAGTTCTTC
D: -; V: TRBV6-6; J: TRBJ2-1; size: -; CDR3: CASSYESSYNEQFF; DNA: TGTGCCAGCAGTTACGAGAGCTCCTACAATGAGCAGTTCTTC
D: TRBD2; V: TRBV27; J: TRBJ2-1; size: -; CDR3: CASSSPDGRATHEQFF; DNA: TGTGCCAGCAGTTCCCCCGACGGGAGGGCCACCCATGAGCAGTTCTTC
D: TRBD1; V: TRBV19; J: TRBJ1-5; size: few; CDR3: CASRLWSLQGKPQHF; DNA: TGTGCCAGTAGACTGTGGTCATTACAGGGGAAGCCCCAGCATTTT
D: TRBD2; V: TRBV19; J: TRBJ2-1; size: -; CDR3: CASQTSGRSYNEQFF; DNA: TGTGCCAGCCAAACTAGCGGGAGATCCTACAATGAGCAGTTCTTC
D: -; V: TRBV27; J: TRBJ1-5; size: few; CDR3: CASRGVEGNQPQHF; DNA: TGTGCCAGCAGGGGAGTGGAGGGCAATCAGCCCCAGCATTTT
D: -; V: TRBV30; J: TRBJ1-4; size: few; CDR3: CAPCQVSNSEKLFF; DNA: TGTGCGCCTTGCCAGGTTAGCAATAGTGAAAAACTGTTTTTT
D: -; V: TRBV7-6; J: TRBJ2-5; size: once; CDR3: CASSLHPNEKETQYF; DNA: TGTGCCAGCAGCTTACATCCCAACGAAAAAGAGACCCAGTACTTC
D: TRBD1; V: TRBV19; J: TRBJ1-4; size: -; CDR3: CASSIGDRASNEKLFF; DNA: TGTGCCAGTAGTATTGGAGACAGGGCATCTAATGAAAAACTGTTTTTT
D: -; V: TRBV4-3; J: TRBJ2-2; size: -; CDR3: CASSHLGLANTGELFF; DNA: TGCGCCAGCAGCCACCTCGGGCTAGCTAACACCGGGGAGCTGTTTTTT
D: -; V: TRBV6-6; J: TRBJ1-2; size: -; CDR3: CASSQDRSYGYTF; DNA: TGTGCCAGCAGCCAGGACCGGTCCTATGGCTACACCTTC
D: -; V: TRBV29-1; J: TRBJ1-2; size: -; CDR3: CSVAGGGRITDGYTF; DNA: TGCAGCGTTGCGGGGGGAGGACGTATAACCGATGGCTACACCTTC
D: -; V: TRBV25-1; J: TRBJ2-5; size: -; CDR3: CASSGSETQYF; DNA: TGTGCCAGCAGTGGGTCCGAGACCCAGTACTTC
D: TRBD1; V: TRBV4-2; J: TRBJ2-3; size: -; CDR3: CASSLGTGRGEGVTQYF; DNA: TGTGCCAGCAGCCTCGGGACAGGTCGCGGAGAGGGGGTTACGCAGTATTTT